The rows below give T cell receptor beta chains drawn from one sample of a study of T cells in localized non-small cell lung cancer. Only in-frame clones appear in the TCRdb table, and some are missing; sequencing was by immunoSEQ multiplex PCR. Among tens of thousands of clones, 85% to 90% were seen once, and the ten largest hold about a fifth. Sequencing used peripheral blood, obtained before any cancer treatment. Source of these receptors: a male donor at least 60 years old with stage III squamous cell lung carcinoma. Both conserved end residues are part of each CDR3. The D gene is left open where the match is weak. A row's size may be missing; if present it is once, few, many or a size class.

size	J	V	D	length	DNA	CDR3
NA	TRBJ1-6	TRBV5-4	NA	16	TGTGCCAGCAGCTGGGGGGCAGGGGACTTACCTTCACCCCTCCACTTT	CASSWGAGDLPSPLHF
NA	TRBJ2-2	TRBV5-1	NA	15	TGCGCCAGCAGCTCGACGGGAGAGAACACCGGGGAGCTGTTTTTT	CASSSTGENTGELFF
NA	TRBJ2-7	TRBV6-6	NA	15	TGTGCCAGCAGTTCTTCAGGGGAGGACACGTACGAGCAGTACTTC	CASSSSGEDTYEQYF
NA	TRBJ1-6	TRBV2	TRBD1	15	TGTGCCAGCAGTGAGGGACAGGGGGCACGTTCACCCCTCCACTTT	CASSEGQGARSPLHF
once	TRBJ2-5	TRBV2	TRBD1	14	TGTGCCAGCAAGCGGAGGGACAGGGGTGTTGATCTGTACTTC	CASKRRDRGVDLYF
NA	TRBJ2-3	TRBV6-1	TRBD2	19	TGTGCCAGCAGTGAATTCGAAGTGGGACTAGCGGGGGACACAGATACGCAGTATTTT	CASSEFEVGLAGDTDTQYF
NA	TRBJ1-1	TRBV5-1	NA	13	TGCGCCAGCAGCCCGGCGGGGGACACTGAAGCTTTCTTT	CASSPAGDTEAFF
NA	TRBJ1-2	TRBV12-1	NA	15	TGTGCCAGCAGCCCGGGACAGGGGATTGGGTATGGCTACACCTTC	CASSPGQGIGYGYTF
NA	TRBJ2-7	TRBV6-6	NA	14	TGTGCCAGCAGTTACTCGAGAAGTTCAGCTGAGCAGTACTTC	CASSYSRSSAEQYF
NA	TRBJ1-4	TRBV30	NA	16	TGTGCCTGGAGTAAACAGACCGGGCCCTTTAATGAAAAACTGTTTTTT	CAWSKQTGPFNEKLFF
once	TRBJ2-3	TRBV5-1	TRBD2	16	TGCGCCAGCAGCTTGGAGCTGCGGGGGGGCACAGATACGCAGTATTTT	CASSLELRGGTDTQYF
once	TRBJ1-2	TRBV6-4	NA	13	TGTGCCAGCAGTGAATCGGGGTCCGGTGGCTACACCTTC	CASSESGSGGYTF
NA	TRBJ1-4	TRBV6-1	NA	15	TGTGCCAGCATTAACTTCGGGAGGTCTAATGAAAAACTGTTTTTT	CASINFGRSNEKLFF
NA	TRBJ1-4	TRBV6-6	TRBD1	15	TGTGCCAGCAGCCGACAGGGGCACGCGATAGAAAAACTGTTTTTT	CASSRQGHAIEKLFF
NA	TRBJ1-3	TRBV10-3	TRBD1	13	TGTGCCATCCCCACAGGGGAGGGAAACACCATATATTTT	CAIPTGEGNTIYF
NA	TRBJ2-1	TRBV2	NA	14	TGTGCCAGCAGTAAGGGGGGGGGATACAATGAGCAGTTCTTC	CASSKGGGYNEQFF
NA	TRBJ1-2	TRBV6-5	NA	15	TGTGCCAGCAGCACGGGCCCCGCAGCTAACTATGGCTACACCTTC	CASSTGPAANYGYTF
NA	TRBJ2-5	TRBV18	TRBD1	12	TGTGCCACTTCAGGGGGCTGGGAGACCCAGTACTTC	CATSGGWETQYF
NA	TRBJ2-7	TRBV4-2	TRBD1	15	TGTGCCAGCAGCCAAGACGCGGCAGGGGGCTACGAGCAGTACTTC	CASSQDAAGGYEQYF
NA	TRBJ2-3	TRBV10-3	NA	14	TGTGCCATCAGTGAGGGACAAAGCACAGATACGCAGTATTTT	CAISEGQSTDTQYF
NA	TRBJ2-5	TRBV18	NA	14	TGTGCCAGCTCACCACCGACAGAAGTAGGGACCCAGTACTTC	CASSPPTEVGTQYF
NA	TRBJ2-7	TRBV6-6	TRBD1	16	TGTGCCAGCAGTTACGCTACCGGGACAGGGAAGGACGAGCAGTACTTC	CASSYATGTGKDEQYF
NA	TRBJ1-6	TRBV7-2	TRBD1	16	TGTGCCAGCAGCTCTTTGGTAGGACAGGGCAATTCACCCCTCCACTTT	CASSSLVGQGNSPLHF
NA	TRBJ2-1	TRBV11-2	NA	17	TGTGCCAGCAGCTTACGCGGGGCGGCAAGCTCCTACAATGAGCAGTTCTTC	CASSLRGAASSYNEQFF
NA	TRBJ2-3	TRBV7-2	NA	16	TGTGCCAGCAGCTCCACCCGGGACACACGCACAGATACGCAGTATTTT	CASSSTRDTRTDTQYF
NA	TRBJ2-3	TRBV6-1	TRBD2	14	TGTGCCAGCAGCTCAGCGGGGAGCACAGATACGCAGTATTTT	CASSSAGSTDTQYF
NA	TRBJ2-7	TRBV5-1	NA	14	TGCGCCAGCAGCCCAGGACGGGAAAGCTACGAGCAGTACTTC	CASSPGRESYEQYF